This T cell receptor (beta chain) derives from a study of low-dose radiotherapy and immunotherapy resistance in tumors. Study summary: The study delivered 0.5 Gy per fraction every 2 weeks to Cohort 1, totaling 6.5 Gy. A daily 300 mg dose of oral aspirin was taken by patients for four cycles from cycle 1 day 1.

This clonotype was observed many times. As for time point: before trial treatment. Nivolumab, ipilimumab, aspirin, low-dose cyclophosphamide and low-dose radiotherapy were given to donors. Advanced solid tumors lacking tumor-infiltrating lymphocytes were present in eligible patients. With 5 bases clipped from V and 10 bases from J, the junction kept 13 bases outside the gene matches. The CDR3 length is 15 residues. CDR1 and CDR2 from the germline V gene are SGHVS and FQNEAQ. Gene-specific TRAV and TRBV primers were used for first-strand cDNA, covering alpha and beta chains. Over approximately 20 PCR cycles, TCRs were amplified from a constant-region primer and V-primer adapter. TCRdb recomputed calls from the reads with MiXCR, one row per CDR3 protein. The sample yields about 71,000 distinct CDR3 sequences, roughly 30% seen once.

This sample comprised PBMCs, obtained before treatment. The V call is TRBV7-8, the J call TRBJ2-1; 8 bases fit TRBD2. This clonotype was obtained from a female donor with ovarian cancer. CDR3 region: CASSPAGGAAVEQFF. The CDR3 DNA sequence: TGTGCCAGCAGCCCCGCGGGGGGCGCGGCCGTCGAGCAGTTCTTC.